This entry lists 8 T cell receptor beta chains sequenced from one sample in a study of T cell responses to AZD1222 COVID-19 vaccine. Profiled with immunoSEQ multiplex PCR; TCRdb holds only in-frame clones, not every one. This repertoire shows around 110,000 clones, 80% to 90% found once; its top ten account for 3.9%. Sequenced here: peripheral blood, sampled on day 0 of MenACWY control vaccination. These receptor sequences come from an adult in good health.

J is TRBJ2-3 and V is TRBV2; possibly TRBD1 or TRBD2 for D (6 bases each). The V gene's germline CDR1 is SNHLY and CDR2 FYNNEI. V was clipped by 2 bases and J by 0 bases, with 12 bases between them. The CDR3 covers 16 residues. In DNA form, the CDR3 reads TGTGCCAGCAGTGAATCTCCGGGGGCTAGCACAGATACGCAGTATTTT. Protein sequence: CASSESPGASTDTQYF.

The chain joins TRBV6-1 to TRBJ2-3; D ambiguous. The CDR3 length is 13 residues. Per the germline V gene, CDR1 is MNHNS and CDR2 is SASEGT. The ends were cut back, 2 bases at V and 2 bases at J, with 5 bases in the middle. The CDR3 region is CASSEQVTDTQYF. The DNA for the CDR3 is TGTGCCAGCAGTGAACAGGTCACAGATACGCAGTATTTT.

Here the CDR3 DNA reads TGTGCCAGCAGCTTATATTCGGGAGGCTACACCTTC. Translation gives CASSLYSGGYTF. This sequence joins TRBV7-8 and TRBJ1-2; D gene ambiguous. Germline CDR1 is SGHVS and CDR2 is FQNEAQ. The CDR3 covers 12 residues. Deletions cut 2 bases from V and 8 bases from J, with 9 bases between. The whole variable domain, filled in from reference TRBV7-8 and TRBJ1-2, reads GAGVSQSPRYKVAKRGQDVALRCDPISGHVSLFWYQQALGQGPEFLTYFQNEAQLDKSGLPSDRFFAERPEGSVSTLKIQRTQQEDSAVYLCASSLYSGGYTFGSGTRLTVV.

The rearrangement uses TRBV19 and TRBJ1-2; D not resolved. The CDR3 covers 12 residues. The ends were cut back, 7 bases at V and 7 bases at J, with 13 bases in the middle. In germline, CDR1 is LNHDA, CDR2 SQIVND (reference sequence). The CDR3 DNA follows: TGTGCCAGTACATCGGCCCGGAGTGGCTACACCTTC. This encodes CASTSARSGYTF.

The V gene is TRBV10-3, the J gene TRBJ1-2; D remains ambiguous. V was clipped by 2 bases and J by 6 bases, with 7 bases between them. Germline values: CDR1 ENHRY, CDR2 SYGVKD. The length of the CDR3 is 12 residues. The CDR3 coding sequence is TGTGCCATCAGTGAGGGTAGGGATGGCTACACCTTC. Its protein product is CAISEGRDGYTF.

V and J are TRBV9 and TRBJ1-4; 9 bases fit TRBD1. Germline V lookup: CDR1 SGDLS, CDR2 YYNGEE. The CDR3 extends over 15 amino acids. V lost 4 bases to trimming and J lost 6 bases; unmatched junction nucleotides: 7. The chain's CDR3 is CASSFRTGEDEKLFF. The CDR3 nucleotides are TGTGCCAGCAGCTTCCGGACAGGGGAGGATGAAAAACTGTTTTTT.

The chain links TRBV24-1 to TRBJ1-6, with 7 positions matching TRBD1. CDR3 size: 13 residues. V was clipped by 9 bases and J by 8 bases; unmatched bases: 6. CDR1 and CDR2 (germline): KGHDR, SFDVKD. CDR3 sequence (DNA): TGTGCCACCTGCGTCACAGGGGATTCACCCCTCCACTTT. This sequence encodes CATCVTGDSPLHF.

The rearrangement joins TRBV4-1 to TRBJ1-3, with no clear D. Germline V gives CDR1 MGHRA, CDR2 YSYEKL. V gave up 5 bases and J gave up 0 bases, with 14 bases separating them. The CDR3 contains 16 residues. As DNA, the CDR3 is TGCGCCAGCAGCGACCCATACTCTTCCTCTGGAAACACCATATATTTT. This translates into CASSDPYSSSGNTIYF.